This T cell receptor (beta chain) was recorded in a study of CD8+ T cells in alopecia areata. About the study: Each of the treated patients was given oral tofacitinib, 5 to 10 mg twice daily, for moderate-to-severe alopecia areata. Study conclusions and caveats: Lesional scalp, notably in alopecia totalis/universalis, had clonality above that of normal scalp.

The investigators collected lesional scalp punch biopsies and peripheral blood from alopecia areata patients. Both CD4+ and CD8+ T cells were separated by sorting PBMCs. In regard to this clone: Its antigen is currently unknown.

The germline gives CDR1 MNHEY, CDR2 SMNVEV (reference sequence). The CDR3 is 13 residues long. Trimming took off 5 bases at V and 3 bases at J, with 11 bases between the two ends. Investigators isolated RNA and reverse transcribed it into cDNA to act as the sequencing template. Profiled with immunoSEQ multiplex PCR; TCRdb holds only in-frame clones, not every one. The data contain 160,000 or so clones, 45% to 55% of them singletons. V is TRBV27 and J is TRBJ2-7, with D uncertain. Here the sequenced sample was CD8+ T cells sorted from blood, taken at week 0. This sequence was found in a human donor with alopecia areata. Written as DNA, the CDR3 is TGTGCCAGCAGTCCGGACGGTTTCTACGAGCAGTACTTC. It specifies CASSPDGFYEQYF.